The sequence of this T cell receptor (beta chain) was determined in a study of blood T cell repertoires in COVID-19. For the study at large: Samples representing acute and convalescent COVID-19 were sourced from the United States, Italy and Spain. T cells, B-cell-depleted T cells, or PBMCs supplied cDNA or gDNA.

Original processing notes: Estimation of nucleated cell counts relied on the amplification of reference gene primers. Assay: immunoSEQ multiplex PCR; the TCRdb copy retains only in-frame clones and omits some. The V and J calls and clone size are taken from that table; D and trimming were inferred from the DNA. The table has more than 100,000 clones, approximately 90% seen once. Germline-derived CDR1 and CDR2 are DFQATT and SNEGSKA (reference sequence). Deletions cut 3 bases from V and 2 bases from J, with 20 bases between. The CDR3 runs 16 residues. The sequence was obtained from a man aged 50 to 60 with active or convalescent COVID-19. This chain connects TRBV20-1 to TRBJ2-7; D is perhaps TRBD1 (6 bases). Sequencing was carried out using peripheral blood. CDR3 residues: CSASPPDPGQTYEQYF. CDR3 nucleotides: TGCAGTGCTAGTCCACCCGATCCGGGACAAACCTACGAGCAGTACTTC.